The 17 T cell receptor beta chains presented below share a single source sample, sequenced in a study of T cell responses to AZD1222 COVID-19 vaccine. The repertoire was sequenced with immunoSEQ multiplex PCR; TCRdb's copy has only in-frame clones and lacks some. The table includes 160,000 or so clones, roughly nine tenths detected once. This specimen consisted of peripheral blood, obtained on day 0 of AZD1222 vaccination. The source of these receptors is an adult in good health.

V usage is TRBV3-1 (or the pseudogene TRBV3-2) and J usage is TRBJ2-4; D call uncertain. With 0 bases removed from V and 0 bases from J, the gap between germline ends came to 6 bases. This CDR3 region has 15 residues. Germline lookup yields CDR1 LGHDT and CDR2 YNNKEL (reference sequence). The CDR3 sequence: CASSQDQVAKNIQYF. The CDR3 DNA reads TGTGCCAGCAGCCAAGATCAGGTAGCCAAAAACATTCAGTACTTC.

The V and J genes are TRBV27 and TRBJ2-3; 8 nucleotides line up with TRBD2. Germline V gives CDR1 MNHEY, CDR2 SMNVEV (reference sequence). The length of the CDR3 is 16 residues. V shed 6 bases and J 1 base; nucleotides not matched to a gene: 9. The CDR3 bases are TGTGCCAGCAGAGGAAAGCGGGAGACTGGCACAGATACGCAGTATTTT. It encodes CASRGKRETGTDTQYF.

This clone came up once. The gene calls are TRBV11-2 and TRBJ1-2; no clear D. The V gene lost 1 base and the J gene lost 8 bases, with 8 bases spanning the gap. CDR1 and CDR2 (germline): SGHAT, FQNNGV. The CDR3 consists of 12 residues. The CDR3 region is CASSLGVYGYTF. DNA for the CDR3: TGTGCCAGCAGCTTAGGGGTTTACGGCTACACCTTC. The whole variable domain, remainder taken from reference TRBV11-2 and TRBJ1-2, is EAGVAQSPRYKIIEKRQSVAFWCNPISGHATLYWYQQILGQGPKLLIQFQNNGVVDDSQLPKDRFSAERLKGVDSTLKIQPAKLEDSAVYLCASSLGVYGYTFGSGTRLTVV.

The chain combines TRBV3-1 (or the pseudogene TRBV3-2) with TRBJ1-1; D is unclear. CDR1 is LGHDT and CDR2 is YNNKEL in the germline V gene (reference sequence). This CDR3 has 11 amino acids. Deletions cut 3 bases from V and 7 bases from J, with 6 bases between. The CDR3 DNA sequence: TGTGCCAGCAGCCAGGGCAGTGAAGCTTTCTTT. Protein product: CASSQGSEAFF.

The chain combines TRBV14 with TRBJ2-1; D is tentatively TRBD1 or TRBD2 (5 bases each). V lost 4 bases and J lost 4, with 20 bases in between. Per germline, CDR1 SGHDN and CDR2 FVKESK. There are 17 residues in the CDR3. The CDR3 region has the DNA TGTGCCAGCAGCCCCAGGGACGGGAACGCCGGATACAATGAGCAGTTCTTC. Its protein product is CASSPRDGNAGYNEQFF.

The chain uses TRBV6-6 and TRBJ2-7; D is possibly TRBD1 (5 bases). The CDR3 loop spans 14 amino acids. Looked up from germline, CDR1 is MNHNY and CDR2 is SVGAGI (reference sequence). The V and J ends lost 2 bases and 2 bases respectively, with 10 bases between them. CDR3 DNA: TGTGCCAGCAGTTACGGTCAGGGCACCTACGAGCAGTACTTC. Residues: CASSYGQGTYEQYF.

V gene TRBV4-1 combines with J gene TRBJ1-4, with 8 bases aligning to TRBD1. The CDR3 loop spans 16 amino acids. After removal of 0 bases from V and 8 bases from J, the junction contained 8 bases not matched to a gene. Germline V gene sequence: CDR1 MGHRA, CDR2 YSYEKL. CDR3: CASSQEGTGYGEKLFF. The DNA of the CDR3 is TGCGCCAGCAGCCAAGAGGGGACAGGCTATGGAGAAAAACTGTTTTTT.

The J gene is TRBJ2-1, the V gene TRBV2; 7 nucleotides agree with TRBD2. The CDR3 sequence is 15 residues long. J lost 5 bases, V lost 6 bases, and 10 bases had no gene match. Germline V gene data show CDR1 as SNHLY and CDR2 as FYNNEI. Here the CDR3 DNA reads TGTGCCAGCAGCGGGACTACCCTAGGCGACAATGAGCAGTTCTTC. Translated, it gives CASSGTTLGDNEQFF.

Here the CDR3 DNA reads TGTGCCAGTATTGGGCGGACTGAAGCTTTCTTT. Translated: CASIGRTEAFF. The rearrangement joins TRBV28 to TRBJ1-1, with D hard to call. There are 11 residues in the CDR3. V was cut by 9 bases and J by 5 bases, with 10 bases left in between. Germline CDR1 is MDHEN and CDR2 is SYDVKM.

The chain combines TRBV5-6 with TRBJ2-2, with D unresolved. This CDR3 contains 15 residues. The germline V gene encodes CDR1 SGHDT and CDR2 YYEEEE. V dropped 4 bases and J dropped 2 bases, with 12 bases sitting between them. CDR3: CASSPSTPNTGELFF. In DNA form, the CDR3 reads TGTGCCAGCAGCCCGTCCACACCCAACACCGGGGAGCTGTTTTTT. Looking up the rest from reference TRBV5-6 and TRBJ2-2 gives the full variable domain: DAGVTQSPTHLIKTRGQQVTLRCSPKSGHDTVSWYQQALGQGPQFIFQYYEEEERQRGNFPDRFSGHQFPNYSSELNVNALLLGDSALYLCASSPSTPNTGELFFGEGSRLTVL.

This chain uses TRBV12-3 or TRBV12-4 with TRBJ1-6; D is perhaps TRBD1 (6 bases). Trimming removed 5 bases from V and 10 bases from J, with 12 bases in between. The CDR3 contains 13 residues. The CDR3 loop is CASSIRGNSPLHF. The CDR3 DNA sequence: TGTGCCAGCAGTATTAGGGGGAACTCACCCCTCCACTTT.

This clone was counted a few times. The gene calls are TRBV28 and TRBJ1-2, with a weak D call TRBD1 (6 bases). CDR1 MDHEN and CDR2 SYDVKM come from the germline V gene. The CDR3 contains 15 residues. V lost 3 bases and J lost 4, with 15 bases in between. This chain's CDR3 is CASSFQDSDLYGYTF. In DNA form, the CDR3 reads TGTGCCAGCAGTTTTCAGGACAGCGATCTCTATGGCTACACCTTC.

J is TRBJ2-1 and V is TRBV6-1; 7 bases match TRBD1. CDR1 is MNHNS, CDR2 SASEGT, per germline. The ends lost 0 bases at V and 5 bases at J; junction bases unmatched: 7. The CDR3 length is 16 residues. The CDR3 DNA follows: TGTGCCAGCAGTGAAGCTCGGACAGGATTTAACAATGAGCAGTTCTTC. This gives the protein CASSEARTGFNNEQFF.

CDR3 bases: TGTGCCAGTAGTAAAGGTTGGCACACTGAAGCTTTCTTT. This encodes CASSKGWHTEAFF. V and J are TRBV19 and TRBJ1-1; D not resolved. Deletions cut 4 bases from V and 3 bases from J, with 9 bases between. The CDR3 runs to 13 residues. Germline lookup yields CDR1 LNHDA and CDR2 SQIVND (reference sequence).

The chain combines TRBV6-5 with TRBJ1-2; no reliable D call. Between the trimmed V and J ends, which lost 8 bases and 5 bases, there was a span of 12 bases. From germline, CDR1 is MNHEY and CDR2 SVGAGI. This CDR3 is built from 12 residues. The CDR3, as DNA: TGTGCCAGCTCCCGGGCTGCTTATGGCTACACCTTC. Amino acids: CASSRAAYGYTF.

This chain uses TRBV10-3 with TRBJ1-6; 7 bases line up with TRBD1. Germline V gene data show CDR1 as ENHRY and CDR2 as SYGVKD. This CDR3 contains 12 residues. The V and J ends lost 9 bases and 5 bases, in that order; junction bases with no gene match: 1. CDR3 in amino acids: CAIGQDNSPLHF. CDR3 nucleotide sequence: TGTGCCATAGGACAGGATAATTCACCCCTCCACTTT.

V gene TRBV11-3 combines with J gene TRBJ2-1; D is undetermined. The CDR3 length is 14 residues. Germline V gene lookup returns CDR1 SGHNT and CDR2 YENEEA. With 5 bases removed from V and 2 bases from J, the gap between germline ends came to 10 bases. In DNA, the CDR3 is TGTGCCAGCAGCCCTGCAGGTACCTACAATGAGCAGTTCTTC. Protein sequence: CASSPAGTYNEQFF.